This T cell receptor (beta chain) came from a study of cytomegalovirus exposure and HLA in healthy donors (dated by TCRdb to about 2017). With regard to the full study: In an earlier analysis of around 540 of the donors, 250 to 350 Gb of sequence data and 90 million to 120 million unique TCR beta sequences from roughly 200 million T cells were reported. An early release that covered about 600 HLA-typed donors contained 250 to 350 gigabases of sequencing data and some 87 million unique TCR sequences. The genetic ancestry cluster associated with self-reported Caucasian donors included around 76% of the 300 to 400 genotyped donors. The study aimed to test whether signatures of past pathogen exposure could be identified by cataloging public T cell receptors. Using immunosequencing, the study profiled T cell repertoires from about 610 subjects and related those repertoires to cytomegalovirus serostatus. A separate validation cohort of 100 to 150 different subjects was used in addition to the roughly 620-subject first cohort. To predict cytomegalovirus infection status, the study combined high-throughput TCR immunosequencing, statistical association of individual TCRs with disease status, and machine learning. To study patterns of TCR occurrence, a later analysis re-analyzed previously published TCR beta repertoires from around 670 donors and added high-resolution HLA genotyping. Rather than using new phenotypic data, the later analysis identified candidate immune exposures from TCR beta sequences and from how often those sequences occurred across donors. To decide whether each TCR beta V gene segment behaved as functional or pseudogenic, an earlier analysis of nearly 600 of the donors relied on high-throughput TCR beta sequencing. Donor age, sex, ethnicity and CMV serostatus were compiled together with the repertoire data. In a later genetic analysis, genome-wide SNP genotypes for about 65% of the roughly 700 donors were used, and that subset was treated as a discovery cohort. Every discovery cohort repertoire had been produced on one sequencing platform. Both class I and class II loci were covered by HLA typing, at four-digit resolution. The number of typed donors differed by locus: roughly 620-640 for A, B, C, DRB1 and DQB1; 500 to 550 for DQA1; approximately 600 for DPA1; and some 450 for DPB1. Because of strong linkage in the cohort, a few DR-DQ haplotypes were treated as single units for association and clustering. Among 350 to 400 genotyped donors of the cohort, an average of around 240,000 unique TCR beta nucleotide sequences were sequenced per donor, roughly 20% of them non-productive.

On the study overall, not on this receptor specifically: In a later analysis, some 17,000 TCR beta sequences were associated with specific HLA alleles at a false discovery rate of 0.05. Across donors, most TCR sequences were observed very rarely, whereas some public TCRs were present in many individuals. Correlated functional status among segregating V segments might reflect linkage disequilibrium, but an unknown experimental factor could not be ruled out. For the cohort, immune exposure information was limited to CMV serostatus. A later analysis found that HLA-associated TCR beta chains were more clonally expanded and had lower generation probabilities than equally common non-associated chains. Assigning TCR associations to individual alleles was difficult when HLA alleles, especially DR and DQ, strongly co-occurred. According to a later analysis, TCR association rates differed among HLA loci, with DRB1 alleles showing the most associated TCRs and HLA-C alleles showing the fewest. According to a later analysis, parvovirus B19, influenza, CMV and Epstein-Barr virus appeared linked to several top co-occurrence clusters. In both the original and validation cohorts, the classifier was reported to diagnose cytomegalovirus status with high specificity and sensitivity. In a later analysis, most CMV-associated TCR beta chains were found to appear HLA-restricted, with HLA associations seemingly driven largely by CMV exposure. In this cohort, only TCR beta chains were sequenced, and detectable features were limited by the absence of alpha or paired-chain data. Some IMGT-functional V segments, including TRBV6-2 and TRBV6-3, could not be told apart with the 87-base-pair reads, so those segments were excluded. According to a later genetic analysis, donors in an Asian-associated ancestry cluster had fewer N-insertions in productive TCRs than the approximately 650-donor mean. In an earlier analysis of several hundred of the donors, most TCR beta V segments were observed in productive rearrangements about 87% or about 30% of the time, broadly matching IMGT annotations. A few of the identified cytomegalovirus-associated TCR beta chains were confirmed in vitro to be specific for cytomegalovirus antigens. The earlier analysis of 587 of the donors excluded roughly 17 rarely observed V segments, including chromosome 9 orphons, because counts were too low. A further reported finding was that TCR beta sequences accurately predicted the HLA-A and HLA-B alleles for most subjects in the first cohort. A group of highly shared sequence variants was considered likely to be a technical artifact of the sequencing pipeline. An association between a missense DCLRE1C variant and V-gene and J-gene trimming of TCR beta chains was found in a later genetic analysis and replicated in an independent cohort. Because HLA typing was unavailable for some donors at each locus, only the typed subset was used in association tests. The study listed over 150 TCR beta chains as associated with cytomegalovirus. Roughly uniform sequencing depth across donors was assumed in presence/absence analyses, although this assumption may not hold. According to the authors, the approach could potentially be generalized to other disease states and immunological phenotypes.

Library prep was done by the immunoSEQ multiplex PCR assay. For the multiplex PCR, a mixture combining 60 forward primers for TCR Vbeta segments and 13 reverse primers for TCR Jbeta segments was used. Amplification of the CDR3 region of rearranged TCR beta genes was performed with a multiplex PCR assay on genomic DNA. On the Illumina HiSeq System, the amplified TCR beta libraries were sequenced as 87-base-pair reads. In the authors' own workflow: A later analysis tallied roughly 76 million unique TCR beta chains across the 640 or so repertoires, and about 12 million of those chains were shared by two or more donors. Raw reads were error-corrected and collapsed into unique sequences with a nearest-neighbor algorithm that merged closely related sequences to remove PCR and sequencing errors. To assign V, D and J gene segments, CDR3 sequences were aligned to IMGT reference sequences. For a sequence to be retained, a match of at least six nucleotides was required to both a V gene segment and a J gene segment. Rearrangements were classified as productive when the CDR3 lacked stop codons and remained in frame with V and J, and all other rearrangements were classified as non-productive. Following IMGT convention, CDR3 was defined as the stretch from the second conserved V-encoded cysteine to the conserved J-encoded phenylalanine. In an earlier analysis of approximately 590 of the donors, sequences lacking an unambiguous match to a single V gene segment were excluded. An earlier analysis of approximately 590 of the donors classified V segments as functional when productive rearrangements were above 56.7% and as segregating when the standard deviation between donors was above 5%. A statistical classification framework was built for diagnosing cytomegalovirus status from the catalog of TCR beta chain sequences. V and J gene assignment, in a later analysis, came from comparing TCR nucleotide sequences with IMGT/GENE-DB human TR gene sequences. The TCRdist pipeline was used in a later analysis to assign CDR3 sequences and most-parsimonious VDJ recombination scenarios. In a later analysis, every TCR beta chain was defined by the combination of its CDR3 amino acid sequence and its V-gene family, and reads without a unique V-gene family were dropped. To address suspected cross-contamination and a sequencing artifact, a later analysis removed roughly 640 highly shared, low-generation-probability nucleotide sequences. In a later analysis, a clonal expansion index for each public chain was calculated from normalized within-repertoire ranks of inferred template counts. A later analysis computed generation probabilities with a VDJ recombination model fitted to out-of-frame rearrangements, and checked the results against IGoR. In a later analysis, TCR-TCR, TCR-HLA and TCR-CMV co-occurrence was scored with hypergeometric tests, and a repertoire-size bias correction was applied to TCR pairs. In a later analysis, false discovery rates were estimated by permuting HLA or CMV assignments 20 times. A later analysis grouped co-occurring TCRs with DBSCAN, adding TCRdist sequence similarity when clustering within HLA-allele-positive subsets. Repertoires with fewer than 30,000 or more than 120,000 public chains were left out of co-occurrence clustering, as were five repertoires with anomalous nucleotide sharing. Held by TCRdb, this immuneACCESS table contains in-frame sequences only and omits some clones. Under half of the omission traces to an unresolved V gene where checked; the cause of the rest is unknown. That table is the source of V, J and clone size, and D and trimming were worked out from the DNA. The sample includes 100,000 to 150,000 clones, with 70% to 85% observed a single time. About 2.9% of the sample belongs to the ten largest clones.

In total, approximately 610 healthy bone marrow donors made up the cohort. At the time of sampling, all cohort members were nominally healthy, though unrecorded immune exposures were likely present. The donor tested CMV seronegative, placing the donor among the 350 or so seronegative members of the cohort. Every donor gave a peripheral blood sample, and the peripheral blood mononuclear cells from that sample were used for TCR beta sequencing. The Qiagen DNeasy Blood Extraction Kit was used to extract genomic DNA from the blood cell samples. According to the germline V gene (reference sequence), CDR1 reads LNHDA and CDR2 reads SQIVND. The CDR3 covers 14 residues, taking in both the cysteine and the phenylalanine. This entry keeps only the CDR3 DNA: 42 bases, framed from base 1. Between the V and J ends, shortened by 3 bases and 1 base respectively, the junction contains 10 bases. To note about this clone: No antigen is known for it. One base away there is no much larger clone; base qualities are not given.

The sequenced sample was PBMCs. The sequence was collected from a boy younger than 10 in good health and CMV-seronegative. The chain is assembled from TRBV19 and TRBJ2-7; a tentative D match to TRBD1 spans 6 bases. The DNA sequence is as follows: TGTGCCAGTAGTATCGGGACACAATCCTACGAGCAGTACTTC. This yields the protein CASSIGTQSYEQYF.